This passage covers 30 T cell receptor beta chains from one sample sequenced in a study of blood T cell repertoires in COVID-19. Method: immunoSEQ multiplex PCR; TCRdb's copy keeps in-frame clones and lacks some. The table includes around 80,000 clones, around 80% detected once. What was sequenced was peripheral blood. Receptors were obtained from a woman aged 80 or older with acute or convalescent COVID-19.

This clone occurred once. The CDR3 DNA reads TGTGCCAGCAGAGGAGCGACGAACACTGAAGCTTTCTTT. It codes for CASRGATNTEAFF. The gene calls are TRBV6-5 and TRBJ1-1, with D unclear. Germline CDR1 reads MNHEY; CDR2 reads SVGAGI. V was clipped by 6 bases and J by 1 base, with 9 bases between them. This CDR3 has 13 residues.

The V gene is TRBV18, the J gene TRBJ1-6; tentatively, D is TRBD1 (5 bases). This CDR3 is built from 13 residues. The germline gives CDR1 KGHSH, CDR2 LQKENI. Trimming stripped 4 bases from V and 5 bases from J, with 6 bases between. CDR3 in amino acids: CASSQQDNSPLHF. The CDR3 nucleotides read TGTGCCAGCTCACAACAGGATAATTCACCCCTCCACTTT.

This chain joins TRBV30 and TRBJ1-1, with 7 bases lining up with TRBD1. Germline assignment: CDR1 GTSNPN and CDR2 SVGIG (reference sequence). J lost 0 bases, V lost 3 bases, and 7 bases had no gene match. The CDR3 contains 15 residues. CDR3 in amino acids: CAWRRAGGMNTEAFF. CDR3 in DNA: TGTGCCTGGAGGAGAGCAGGGGGGATGAACACTGAAGCTTTCTTT.

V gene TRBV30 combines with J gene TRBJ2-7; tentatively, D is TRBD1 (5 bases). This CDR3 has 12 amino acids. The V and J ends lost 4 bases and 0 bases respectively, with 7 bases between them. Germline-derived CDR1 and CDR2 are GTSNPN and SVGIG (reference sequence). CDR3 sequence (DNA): TGTGCCTGGATGGGGCCCTCCTACGAGCAGTACTTC. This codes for CAWMGPSYEQYF.

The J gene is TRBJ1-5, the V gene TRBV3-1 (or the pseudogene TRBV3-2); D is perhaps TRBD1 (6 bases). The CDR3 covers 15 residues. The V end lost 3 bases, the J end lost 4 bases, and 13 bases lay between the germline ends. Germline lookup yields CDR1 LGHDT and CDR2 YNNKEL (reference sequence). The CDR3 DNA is TGTGCCAGCAGCCAGTCACAGGGACTAAATCAGCCCCAGCATTTT. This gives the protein CASSQSQGLNQPQHF.

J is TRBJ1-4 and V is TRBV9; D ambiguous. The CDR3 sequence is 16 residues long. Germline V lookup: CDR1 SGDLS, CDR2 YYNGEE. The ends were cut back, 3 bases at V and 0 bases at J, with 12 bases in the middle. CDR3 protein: CASSAGSRATNEKLFF. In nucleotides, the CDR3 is TGTGCCAGCAGCGCGGGGAGCCGCGCAACTAATGAAAAACTGTTTTTT.

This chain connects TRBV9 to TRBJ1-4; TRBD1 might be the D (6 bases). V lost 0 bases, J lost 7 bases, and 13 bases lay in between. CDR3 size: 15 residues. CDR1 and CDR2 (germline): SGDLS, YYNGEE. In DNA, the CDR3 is TGTGCCAGCAGCGTAGGTGGGGGCTTTGGTGAAAAACTGTTTTTT. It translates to CASSVGGGFGEKLFF.

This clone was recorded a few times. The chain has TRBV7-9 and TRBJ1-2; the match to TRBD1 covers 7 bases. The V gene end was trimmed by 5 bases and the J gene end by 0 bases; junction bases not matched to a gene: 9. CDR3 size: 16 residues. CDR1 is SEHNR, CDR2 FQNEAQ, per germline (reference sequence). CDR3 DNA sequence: TGTGCCAGCAGCACAACGACAGGGAGGTCTAACTATGGCTACACCTTC. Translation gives CASSTTTGRSNYGYTF.

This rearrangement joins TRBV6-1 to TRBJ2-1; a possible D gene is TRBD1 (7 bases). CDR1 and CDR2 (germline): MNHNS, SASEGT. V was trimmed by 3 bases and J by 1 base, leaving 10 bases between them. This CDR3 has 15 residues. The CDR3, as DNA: TGTGCCAGCAGTGAGGGGGGACAGTCCTACAATGAGCAGTTCTTC. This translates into CASSEGGQSYNEQFF.

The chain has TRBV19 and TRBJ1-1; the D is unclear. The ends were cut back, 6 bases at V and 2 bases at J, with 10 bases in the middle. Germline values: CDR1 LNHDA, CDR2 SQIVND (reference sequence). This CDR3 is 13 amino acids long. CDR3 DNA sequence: TGTGCCAGTAGGAGGGTAGCCAACACTGAAGCTTTCTTT. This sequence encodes CASRRVANTEAFF.

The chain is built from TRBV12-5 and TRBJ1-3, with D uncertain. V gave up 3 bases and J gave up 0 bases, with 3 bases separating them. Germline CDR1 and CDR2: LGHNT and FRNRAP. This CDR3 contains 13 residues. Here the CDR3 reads CASGFFSGNTIYF. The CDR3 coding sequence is TGTGCTAGTGGTTTCTTCTCTGGAAACACCATATATTTT.

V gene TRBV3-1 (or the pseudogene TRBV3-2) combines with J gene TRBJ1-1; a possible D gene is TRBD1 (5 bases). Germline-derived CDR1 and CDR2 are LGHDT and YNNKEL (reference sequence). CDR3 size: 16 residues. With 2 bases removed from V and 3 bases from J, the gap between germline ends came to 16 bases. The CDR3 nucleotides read TGTGCCAGCAGCCAAAAGGTTAGACTCAGGGACACTGAAGCTTTCTTT. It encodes CASSQKVRLRDTEAFF.

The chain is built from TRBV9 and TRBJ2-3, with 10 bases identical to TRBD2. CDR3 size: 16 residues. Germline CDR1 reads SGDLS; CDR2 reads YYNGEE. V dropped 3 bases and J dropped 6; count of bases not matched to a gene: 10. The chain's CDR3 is CASSDPLAGERDTQYF. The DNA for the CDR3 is TGTGCCAGCAGCGACCCTCTAGCGGGGGAGAGGGATACGCAGTATTTT. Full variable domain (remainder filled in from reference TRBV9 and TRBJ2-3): DSGVTQTPKHLITATGQRVTLRCSPRSGDLSVYWYQQSLDQGLQFLIQYYNGEERAKGNILERFSAQQFPDLHSELNLSSLELGDSALYFCASSDPLAGERDTQYFGPGTRLTVL.

CDR3 DNA: TGCGCCAGCAGTTCGGGTACTTGGGACAGGATCACAGATACGCAGTATTTT. Translating it yields CASSSGTWDRITDTQYF. The gene calls are TRBV10-2 and TRBJ2-3, with 8 bases fitting TRBD1. J gave up 2 bases and V 5 bases, and 12 bases lay outside the gene matches. Germline V CDR1 and CDR2: WSHSY, SAAADI. This CDR3 region has 17 residues.

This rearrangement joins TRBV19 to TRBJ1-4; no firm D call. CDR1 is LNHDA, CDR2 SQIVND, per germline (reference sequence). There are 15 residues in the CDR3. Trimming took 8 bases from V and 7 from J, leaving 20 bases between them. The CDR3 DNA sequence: TGTGCCAGTTTAAATCGGAGGGCCCCATCTGAAAAACTGTTTTTT. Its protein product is CASLNRRAPSEKLFF. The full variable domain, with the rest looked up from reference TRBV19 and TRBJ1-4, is DGGITQSPKYLFRKEGQNVTLSCEQNLNHDAMYWYRQDPGQGLRLIYYSQIVNDFQKGDIAEGYSVSREKKESFPLTVTSAQKNPTAFYLCASLNRRAPSEKLFFGSGTQLSVL.

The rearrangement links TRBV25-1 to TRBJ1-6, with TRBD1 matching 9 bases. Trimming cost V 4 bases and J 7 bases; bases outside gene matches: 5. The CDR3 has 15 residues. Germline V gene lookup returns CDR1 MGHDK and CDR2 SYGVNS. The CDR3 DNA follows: TGTGCCAGCAGTGCTCGGACAGGGGTCAATTCACCCCTCCACTTT. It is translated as CASSARTGVNSPLHF.

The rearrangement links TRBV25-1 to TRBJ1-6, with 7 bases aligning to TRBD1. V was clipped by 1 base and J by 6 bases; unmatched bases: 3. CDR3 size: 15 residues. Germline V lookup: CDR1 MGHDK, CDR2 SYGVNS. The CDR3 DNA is TGTGCCAGCAGTGAATTCGACAGGGCTAATTCACCCCTCCACTTT. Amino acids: CASSEFDRANSPLHF.

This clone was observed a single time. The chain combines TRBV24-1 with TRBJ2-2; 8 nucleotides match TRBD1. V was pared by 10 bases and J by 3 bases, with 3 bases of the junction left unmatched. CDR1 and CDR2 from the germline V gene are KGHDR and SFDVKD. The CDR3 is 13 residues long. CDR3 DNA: TGTGCCACTCGACAGGGGTACACCGGGGAGCTGTTTTTT. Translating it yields CATRQGYTGELFF.

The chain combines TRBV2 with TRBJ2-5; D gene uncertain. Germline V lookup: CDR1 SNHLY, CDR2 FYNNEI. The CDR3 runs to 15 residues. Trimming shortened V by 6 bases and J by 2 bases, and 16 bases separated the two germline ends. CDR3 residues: CASSGLRGKQETQYF. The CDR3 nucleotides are TGTGCCAGCAGCGGGTTGAGAGGAAAACAAGAGACCCAGTACTTC.

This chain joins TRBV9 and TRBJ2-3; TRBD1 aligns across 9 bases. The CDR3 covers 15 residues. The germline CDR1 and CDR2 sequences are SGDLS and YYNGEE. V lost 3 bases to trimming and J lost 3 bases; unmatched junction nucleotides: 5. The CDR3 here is CASSAPDRGTDTQYF. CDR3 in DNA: TGTGCCAGCAGCGCACCCGACAGGGGGACAGATACGCAGTATTTT.

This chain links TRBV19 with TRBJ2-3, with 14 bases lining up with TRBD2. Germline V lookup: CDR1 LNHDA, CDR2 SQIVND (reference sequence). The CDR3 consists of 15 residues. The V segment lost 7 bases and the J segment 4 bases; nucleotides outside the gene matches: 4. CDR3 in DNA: TGTGCCAGTATGCCGGGACTAGCGGGGGCAGATACGCAGTATTTT. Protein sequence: CASMPGLAGADTQYF.

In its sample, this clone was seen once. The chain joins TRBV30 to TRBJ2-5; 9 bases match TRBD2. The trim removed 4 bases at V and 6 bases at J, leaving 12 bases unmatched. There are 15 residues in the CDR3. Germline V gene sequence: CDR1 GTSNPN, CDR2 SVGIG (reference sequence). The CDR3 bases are TGTGCCTGGACTTCGGGGCGGGGGGGCCTGCAGACCCAGTACTTC. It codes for CAWTSGRGGLQTQYF.

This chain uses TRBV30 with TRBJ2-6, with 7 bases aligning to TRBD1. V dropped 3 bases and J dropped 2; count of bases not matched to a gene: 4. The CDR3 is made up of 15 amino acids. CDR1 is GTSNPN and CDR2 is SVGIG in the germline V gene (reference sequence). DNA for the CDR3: TGTGCCTGGAGGAGGCAGGGGGCTGGGGCCAACGTCCTGACTTTC. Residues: CAWRRQGAGANVLTF.

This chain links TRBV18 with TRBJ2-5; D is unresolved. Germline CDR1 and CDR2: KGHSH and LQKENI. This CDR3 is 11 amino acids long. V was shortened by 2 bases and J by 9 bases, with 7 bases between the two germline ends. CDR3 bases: TGTGCCAGCTCACCATCGGGTGCCCAGTACTTC. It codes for CASSPSGAQYF. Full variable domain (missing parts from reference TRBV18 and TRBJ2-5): NAGVMQNPRHLVRRRGQEARLRCSPMKGHSHVYWYRQLPEEGLKFMVYLQKENIIDESGMPKERFSAEFPKEGPSILRIQQVVRGDSAAYFCASSPSGAQYFGPGTRLLVL.

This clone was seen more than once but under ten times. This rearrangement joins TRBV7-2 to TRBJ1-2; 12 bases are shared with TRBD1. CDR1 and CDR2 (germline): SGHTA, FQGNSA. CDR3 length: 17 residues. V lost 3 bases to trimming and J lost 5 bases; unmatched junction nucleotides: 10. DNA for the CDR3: TGTGCCAGCAGCTTCGGGACAGGGGGCCACGTTACATATGGCTACACCTTC. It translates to CASSFGTGGHVTYGYTF.

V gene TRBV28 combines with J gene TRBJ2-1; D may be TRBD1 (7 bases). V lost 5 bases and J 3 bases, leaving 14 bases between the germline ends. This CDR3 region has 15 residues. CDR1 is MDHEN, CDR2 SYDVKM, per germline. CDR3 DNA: TGTGCCAGCAGTACCGGAGGGACAGACTACAATGAGCAGTTCTTC. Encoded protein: CASSTGGTDYNEQFF.

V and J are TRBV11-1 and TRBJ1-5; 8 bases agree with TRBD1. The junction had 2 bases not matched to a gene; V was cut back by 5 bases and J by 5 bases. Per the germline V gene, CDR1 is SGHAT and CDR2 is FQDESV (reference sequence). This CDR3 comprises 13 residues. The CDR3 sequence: CASSPDRDQPQHF. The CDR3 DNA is TGTGCCAGCAGCCCGGACAGGGATCAGCCCCAGCATTTT.

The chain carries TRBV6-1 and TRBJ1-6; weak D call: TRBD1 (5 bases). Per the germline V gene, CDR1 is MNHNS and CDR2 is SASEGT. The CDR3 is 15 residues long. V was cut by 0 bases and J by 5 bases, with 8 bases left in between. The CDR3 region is CASSEADSHNSPLHF. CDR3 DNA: TGTGCCAGCAGTGAAGCTGACAGTCATAATTCACCCCTCCACTTT.

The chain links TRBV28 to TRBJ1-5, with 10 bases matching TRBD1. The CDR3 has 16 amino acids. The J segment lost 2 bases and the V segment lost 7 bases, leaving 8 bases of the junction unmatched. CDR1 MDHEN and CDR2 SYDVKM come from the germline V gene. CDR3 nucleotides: TGTGCCAGCACCCATTGGACAGGGGGAGGCAATCAGCCCCAGCATTTT. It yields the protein CASTHWTGGGNQPQHF.

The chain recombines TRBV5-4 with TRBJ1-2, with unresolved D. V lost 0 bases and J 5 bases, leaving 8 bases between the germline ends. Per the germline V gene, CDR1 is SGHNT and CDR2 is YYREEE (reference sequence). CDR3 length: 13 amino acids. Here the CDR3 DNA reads TGTGCCAGCAGCTTGGTGACGGAGTATGGCTACACCTTC. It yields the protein CASSLVTEYGYTF.